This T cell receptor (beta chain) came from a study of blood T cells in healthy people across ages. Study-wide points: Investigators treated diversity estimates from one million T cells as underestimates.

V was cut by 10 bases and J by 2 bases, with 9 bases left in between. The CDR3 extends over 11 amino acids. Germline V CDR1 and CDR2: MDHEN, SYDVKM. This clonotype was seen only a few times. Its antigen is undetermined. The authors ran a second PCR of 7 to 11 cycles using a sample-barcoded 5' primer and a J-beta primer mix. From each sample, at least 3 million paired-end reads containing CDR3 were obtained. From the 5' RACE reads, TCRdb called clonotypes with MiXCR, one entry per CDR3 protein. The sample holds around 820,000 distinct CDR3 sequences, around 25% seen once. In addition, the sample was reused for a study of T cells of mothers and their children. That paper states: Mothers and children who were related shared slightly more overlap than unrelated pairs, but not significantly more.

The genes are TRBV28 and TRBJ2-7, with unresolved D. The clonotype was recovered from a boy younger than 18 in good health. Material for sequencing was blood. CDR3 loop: CATLAAYEQYF. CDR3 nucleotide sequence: TGTGCCACCTTGGCAGCCTACGAGCAGTACTTC.